This T cell receptor beta chain came from a study of T cell responses to AZD1222 COVID-19 vaccine. TCRdb's copy holds only in-frame clones and misses some; the assay was immunoSEQ multiplex PCR. The sample yields 150,000 to 200,000 clones, 70% to 90% seen once. This clone has a single count. Its antigen remains unidentified. Study observations and caveats: Mostly white British, mostly female donors; authors suggested clonal diversity may be underestimated. Recipients of AZD1222 seropositive at baseline numbered only five or six.

CDR3 length: 16 amino acids. J lost 0 bases, V lost 0 bases, and 5 bases had no gene match. Germline V gene data show CDR1 as SGHRS and CDR2 as YFSETQ. This TCR was sampled from an adult in good health. This rearrangement joins TRBV5-1 to TRBJ2-7; TRBD2 matches 8 bases. Sequencing was performed on peripheral blood, taken on day 0 of AZD1222 vaccination. CDR3 DNA sequence: TGCGCCAGCAGCTTGGACAGCGGGAGCCGCTCCTACGAGCAGTACTTC. Amino acid sequence: CASSLDSGSRSYEQYF. The full variable domain, its missing parts supplied by reference TRBV5-1 and TRBJ2-7, is KAGVTQTPRYLIKTRGQQVTLSCSPISGHRSVSWYQQTPGQGLQFLFEYFSETQRNKGNFPGRFSGRQFSNSRSEMNVSTLELGDSALYLCASSLDSGSRSYEQYFGPGTRLTVT.